This is a list of T cell receptor beta chains from one sample in a study of cytomegalovirus exposure and HLA in healthy donors. Some clones are missing from TCRdb's copy, which holds only in-frame ones; the method was immunoSEQ multiplex PCR. The sample lists 120,000 to 150,000 clones; over 60% were seen once. The sequenced sample was PBMCs. These receptors came from a man between 40 and 49 years old in good health and CMV-seropositive. CDR3s include the opening cysteine and the closing phenylalanine or tryptophan. The D gene is left open where the match is weak. Clone size is not always given. Where it is, it says once, few, many or a class for expanded clones.

size: NA
J: TRBJ2-7
V: TRBV30
D: TRBD1
CDR3: CAWTGTGLSYEQYF
DNA: TGTGCCTGGACCGGGACAGGGTTGTCCTACGAGCAGTACTTC

size: NA
J: TRBJ1-2
V: TRBV28
D: NA
CDR3: CASSLKPYGYTF
DNA: TGTGCCAGCAGTTTAAAGCCTTATGGCTACACCTTC

size: NA
J: TRBJ2-7
V: TRBV29-1
D: TRBD1
CDR3: CSVVSQGANYEQYF
DNA: TGCAGCGTTGTCTCTCAGGGGGCGAACTACGAGCAGTACTTC

size: NA
J: TRBJ2-1
V: TRBV5-1
D: NA
CDR3: CASSLAMLSSYNEQFF
DNA: TGCGCCAGCAGCTTGGCGATGCTCAGCTCCTACAATGAGCAGTTCTTC

size: NA
J: TRBJ2-5
V: TRBV6-1
D: NA
CDR3: CASSEAPAPWTEQETQYF
DNA: TGTGCCAGCAGTGAAGCACCCGCCCCCTGGACAGAACAAGAGACCCAGTACTTC

size: once
J: TRBJ1-4
V: TRBV15
D: NA
CDR3: CATRTGGAEPTEKLFF
DNA: TGTGCCACCCGCACGGGGGGGGCAGAACCTACTGAAAAACTGTTTTTT

size: NA
J: TRBJ2-5
V: TRBV7-8
D: NA
CDR3: CASSFRGETQYF
DNA: TGTGCCAGCAGCTTCAGGGGTGAGACCCAGTACTTC

size: NA
J: TRBJ1-2
V: TRBV15
D: TRBD1
CDR3: CATSRENPPYRGLSYTF
DNA: TGTGCCACCAGCAGAGAAAATCCCCCATACAGGGGGTTAAGCTACACCTTC

size: NA
J: TRBJ1-5
V: TRBV28
D: NA
CDR3: CASSLRPGTRFYSNQPQHF
DNA: TGTGCCAGCAGTCTGCGTCCCGGGACACGGTTTTATAGCAATCAGCCCCAGCATTTT

size: NA
J: TRBJ1-2
V: TRBV18
D: NA
CDR3: CASSPEATLYGYTF
DNA: TGTGCCAGCTCACCGGAGGCCACTTTATATGGCTACACCTTC

size: NA
J: TRBJ2-2
V: TRBV6-5
D: TRBD1
CDR3: CASSQDRGHTGELFF
DNA: TGTGCCAGCAGTCAGGACAGGGGGCACACCGGGGAGCTGTTTTTT

size: once
J: TRBJ2-3
V: TRBV29-1
D: TRBD2
CDR3: CSVVRASGRTDTQYF
DNA: TGCAGCGTTGTTAGGGCTAGCGGACGCACAGATACGCAGTATTTT

size: few
J: TRBJ1-1
V: TRBV10-3
D: NA
CDR3: CAIILEPVEAFF
DNA: TGTGCCATTATCCTTGAGCCCGTTGAAGCTTTCTTT

size: NA
J: TRBJ1-1
V: TRBV7-9
D: NA
CDR3: CASSGEGAEAFF
DNA: TGTGCCAGCAGCGGGGAGGGTGCTGAAGCTTTCTTT

size: NA
J: TRBJ2-3
V: TRBV27
D: NA
CDR3: CASSLNRLEGTDTQYF
DNA: TGTGCCAGCAGTTTAAACAGACTAGAGGGCACAGATACGCAGTATTTT

size: once
J: TRBJ1-5
V: TRBV19
D: TRBD1
CDR3: CASSDDRGRQPQHF
DNA: TGTGCCAGTAGCGACGACAGGGGGAGGCAGCCCCAGCATTTT

size: NA
J: TRBJ2-3
V: TRBV28
D: NA
CDR3: CASISFPDTQYF
DNA: TGTGCCAGCATCTCCTTCCCAGATACGCAGTATTTT

size: NA
J: TRBJ2-2
V: TRBV9
D: TRBD2
CDR3: CASSEGLAGYTGELFF
DNA: TGTGCCAGCAGCGAAGGACTAGCGGGGTACACCGGGGAGCTGTTTTTT

size: NA
J: TRBJ2-1
V: TRBV9
D: TRBD2
CDR3: CASSPGTSGVYNEQFF
DNA: TGTGCCAGCAGCCCCGGAACTAGCGGAGTCTACAATGAGCAGTTCTTC

size: NA
J: TRBJ2-1
V: TRBV6-4
D: TRBD1
CDR3: CASSTGTGIIPQFF
DNA: TGTGCCAGCAGTACCGGGACAGGGATAATTCCGCAGTTCTTC

size: few
J: TRBJ2-6
V: TRBV11-2
D: NA
CDR3: CASSLDYGSGANVLTF
DNA: TGTGCCAGCAGCTTAGATTACGGGTCTGGGGCCAACGTCCTGACTTTC

size: NA
J: TRBJ1-4
V: TRBV7-9
D: NA
CDR3: CASSFQATNEKLFF
DNA: TGTGCCAGCAGCTTCCAGGCCACTAATGAAAAACTGTTTTTT

size: NA
J: TRBJ2-7
V: TRBV7-6
D: NA
CDR3: CASSLATGSEPMTTAKQYF
DNA: TGTGCCAGCAGCTTAGCGACGGGTTCGGAACCAATGACTACCGCTAAGCAGTACTTC

size: once
J: TRBJ1-2
V: TRBV28
D: NA
CDR3: CASRTDRLDGYTF
DNA: TGTGCCAGCAGAACAGACAGGCTGGATGGCTACACCTTC

size: once
J: TRBJ1-5
V: TRBV2
D: NA
CDR3: CASSDPGAGLQPQHF
DNA: TGTGCCAGCAGTGATCCGGGCGCAGGGTTACAGCCCCAGCATTTT

size: NA
J: TRBJ2-3
V: TRBV13
D: NA
CDR3: CASSLGGRTDTQYF
DNA: TGTGCCAGCAGCTTAGGCGGGAGAACAGATACGCAGTATTTT

size: once
J: TRBJ1-2
V: TRBV28
D: TRBD1
CDR3: CASRPTGVRLYGYTF
DNA: TGTGCCAGCAGACCAACAGGGGTTCGCCTCTACGGCTACACCTTC

size: NA
J: TRBJ2-1
V: TRBV5-1
D: TRBD1
CDR3: CASSPGTDNEQFF
DNA: TGCGCCAGCAGCCCTGGGACAGACAATGAGCAGTTCTTC

size: NA
J: TRBJ2-1
V: TRBV19
D: TRBD2
CDR3: CASSIPLTSGAYNEQFF
DNA: TGTGCCAGTAGTATACCCCTGACTAGCGGGGCCTACAATGAGCAGTTCTTC

size: NA
J: TRBJ1-3
V: TRBV19
D: NA
CDR3: CASSTSLTSRGNTIYF
DNA: TGTGCCAGTAGTACCTCCCTCACGTCCAGAGGAAACACCATATATTTT

size: NA
J: TRBJ1-2
V: TRBV20-1
D: NA
CDR3: CSASTGYGYTF
DNA: TGCAGTGCTAGTACAGGATATGGCTACACCTTC

size: NA
J: TRBJ2-6
V: TRBV10-2
D: NA
CDR3: CASREAGMTLSGANVLTF
DNA: TGCGCCAGCAGGGAAGCGGGTATGACCCTCTCTGGGGCCAACGTCCTGACTTTC

size: NA
J: TRBJ1-1
V: TRBV18
D: TRBD1
CDR3: CASSPAPPGQGTTEAFF
DNA: TGTGCCAGCTCACCGGCCCCCCCGGGACAGGGGACCACTGAAGCTTTCTTT

size: NA
J: TRBJ2-5
V: TRBV30
D: NA
CDR3: CAWSGGLPQETQYF
DNA: TGTGCCTGGAGTGGCGGACTACCCCAAGAGACCCAGTACTTC

size: NA
J: TRBJ2-2
V: TRBV2
D: NA
CDR3: CASAPSGSYTGELFF
DNA: TGTGCCAGTGCCCCGAGCGGGTCCTACACCGGGGAGCTGTTTTTT

size: NA
J: TRBJ2-5
V: TRBV29-1
D: NA
CDR3: CSVVRQLQETQYF
DNA: TGCAGCGTTGTTCGACAGCTCCAAGAGACCCAGTACTTC

size: NA
J: TRBJ2-7
V: TRBV5-1
D: NA
CDR3: CASSLEQQAPYEQYF
DNA: TGCGCCAGCAGCTTGGAACAGCAGGCCCCCTACGAGCAGTACTTC

size: NA
J: TRBJ2-3
V: TRBV4-1
D: TRBD2
CDR3: CASSKLAGDLTDTQYF
DNA: TGCGCCAGCAGCAAACTAGCGGGAGACCTCACAGATACGCAGTATTTT

size: NA
J: TRBJ2-5
V: TRBV29-1
D: NA
CDR3: CSVEMWGEETQYF
DNA: TGCAGCGTTGAGATGTGGGGGGAAGAGACCCAGTACTTC

size: NA
J: TRBJ1-2
V: TRBV28
D: TRBD1
CDR3: CASSTRTGRRYTF
DNA: TGTGCCAGCAGCACCCGGACAGGGCGTCGCTACACCTTC

size: NA
J: TRBJ1-5
V: TRBV11-2
D: NA
CDR3: CASSLSGNQPQHF
DNA: TGTGCCAGCAGCTTGAGCGGTAATCAGCCCCAGCATTTT

size: NA
J: TRBJ2-7
V: TRBV7-9
D: TRBD2
CDR3: CASSPSGRDVNEQYF
DNA: TGTGCCAGCAGCCCTAGCGGGAGGGACGTTAACGAGCAGTACTTC

size: NA
J: TRBJ2-7
V: TRBV18
D: TRBD1
CDR3: CASSPRDRGDEQYF
DNA: TGTGCCAGCTCACCCCGGGACAGGGGCGACGAGCAGTACTTC

size: NA
J: TRBJ1-2
V: TRBV7-9
D: TRBD1
CDR3: CASSPNGQGVDGYTF
DNA: TGTGCCAGCAGCCCTAACGGACAGGGCGTCGACGGCTACACCTTC

size: NA
J: TRBJ1-2
V: TRBV14
D: NA
CDR3: CASSQAIRTDNYGYTF
DNA: TGTGCCAGCAGCCAAGCTATCCGGACAGATAACTATGGCTACACCTTC

size: NA
J: TRBJ2-7
V: TRBV5-1
D: TRBD2
CDR3: CASRRNSGTSGRGEQYF
DNA: TGCGCCAGCAGACGAAACTCCGGGACTAGCGGGAGGGGCGAGCAGTACTTC

size: NA
J: TRBJ2-3
V: TRBV6-6
D: TRBD2
CDR3: CASSPPGGGGTDTQYF
DNA: TGTGCCAGCAGCCCGCCGGGGGGGGGAGGGACAGATACGCAGTATTTT

size: few
J: TRBJ2-3
V: TRBV27
D: TRBD2
CDR3: CASSPEGLAGLGTQYF
DNA: TGTGCCAGCAGTCCTGAAGGACTAGCGGGGCTGGGTACGCAGTATTTT

size: NA
J: TRBJ2-3
V: TRBV7-8
D: NA
CDR3: CASKVRDTQYF
DNA: TGTGCCAGCAAAGTACGGGATACGCAGTATTTT

size: NA
J: TRBJ1-1
V: TRBV7-2
D: NA
CDR3: CASSLVALNTEAFF
DNA: TGTGCCAGCAGCTTAGTGGCATTGAACACTGAAGCTTTCTTT

size: NA
J: TRBJ1-5
V: TRBV5-1
D: TRBD1
CDR3: CASSLQGEDGPQHF
DNA: TGCGCCAGCAGCCTACAGGGGGAGGACGGGCCCCAGCATTTT

size: NA
J: TRBJ1-1
V: TRBV4-1
D: NA
CDR3: CASSQVLTVNTEAFF
DNA: TGCGCCAGCAGCCAAGTCTTGACAGTGAACACTGAAGCTTTCTTT

size: few
J: TRBJ1-1
V: TRBV6-5
D: NA
CDR3: CASSYSGGGVNTEAFF
DNA: TGTGCCAGCAGTTACTCCGGGGGAGGTGTGAACACTGAAGCTTTCTTT